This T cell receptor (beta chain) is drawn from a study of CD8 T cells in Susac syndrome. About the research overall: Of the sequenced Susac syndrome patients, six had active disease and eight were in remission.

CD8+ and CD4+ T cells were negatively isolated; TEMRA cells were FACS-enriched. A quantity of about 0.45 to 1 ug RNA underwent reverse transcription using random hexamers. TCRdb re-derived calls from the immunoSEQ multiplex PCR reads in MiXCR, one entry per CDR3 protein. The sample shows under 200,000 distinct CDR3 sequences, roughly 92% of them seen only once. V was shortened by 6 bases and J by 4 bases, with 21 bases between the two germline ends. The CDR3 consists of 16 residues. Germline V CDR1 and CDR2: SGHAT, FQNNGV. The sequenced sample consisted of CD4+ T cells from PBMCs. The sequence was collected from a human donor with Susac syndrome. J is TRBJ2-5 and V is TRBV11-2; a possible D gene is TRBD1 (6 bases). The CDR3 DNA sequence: TGTGCCAGCAGTTCGAGTGGGGGCTCACGGGCAGAGACCCAGTACTTC. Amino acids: CASSSSGGSRAETQYF.